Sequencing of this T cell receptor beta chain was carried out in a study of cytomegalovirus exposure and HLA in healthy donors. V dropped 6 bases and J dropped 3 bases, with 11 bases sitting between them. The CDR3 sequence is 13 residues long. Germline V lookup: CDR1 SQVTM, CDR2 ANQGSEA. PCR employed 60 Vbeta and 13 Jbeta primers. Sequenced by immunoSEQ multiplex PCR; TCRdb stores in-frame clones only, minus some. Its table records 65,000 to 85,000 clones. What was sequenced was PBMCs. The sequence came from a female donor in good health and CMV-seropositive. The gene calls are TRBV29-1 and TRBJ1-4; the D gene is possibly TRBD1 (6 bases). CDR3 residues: CSVTGMANEKLFF. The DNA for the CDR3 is TGCAGCGTCACAGGGATGGCTAATGAAAAACTGTTTTTT.